One and the same sample provided the 20 T cell receptor beta chains below, sequenced in a study of post-analysis software for immune sequencing data. cDNA libraries of TCR beta carried unique molecular identifiers. TCRdb re-called the PCR reads through MiXCR, storing one row per CDR3 protein. The data hold some 690,000 distinct CDR3 sequences, with about 27% observed a single time. The antigens for these receptors are not known. Study-wide results and caveats: Five or six TRBV segments, TRBV5-6, TRBV5-1 and TRBV20-1 among them, were found more frequent in patients than controls.

The specimen was blood. All receptors derive from a girl aged 10 to 17 with multiple sclerosis.

Comment on this clonotype: At one boundary the junction diverges from the germline segment, which might be a read error. The CDR3 sequence is CVSSRRTGGTYNEQYF. The CDR3, as DNA: TGTGTCAGCAGCCGTCGGACCGGGGGTACCTACAATGAGCAGTACTTC. This chain links TRBV7-2 with TRBJ2-1; weak D call: TRBD2 (6 bases). The DNA matches TRBJ2-7 better at its end, which makes the J call doubtful. Germline CDR1 and CDR2: SGHTA and FQGNSA. The CDR3 is 16 residues long.

This clonotype has only a few counts. The chain combines TRBV15 with TRBJ2-2; perhaps TRBD2 as D (5 bases). CDR3 length: 15 amino acids. Trimming cost V 3 bases and J 0 bases, with 8 bases left between them. The germline V gene encodes CDR1 LNHNV and CDR2 YYDKDF (reference sequence). Here the CDR3 DNA reads TGTGCCACCAGCAGCCGAGGGCCGAACACCGGGGAGCTGTTTTTT. Its translation is CATSSRGPNTGELFF.

There are a few counts of this clonotype. The chain carries TRBV7-6 and TRBJ2-1; tentative D call: TRBD2 (8 bases). The V gene's germline CDR1 is SGHVS and CDR2 FNYEAQ. Trimming cost V 5 bases and J 1 base, with 18 bases left between them. CDR3 length: 17 amino acids. CDR3 in amino acids: CASSLRGSGRSYNEQFF. The DNA for the CDR3 is TGTGCCAGCAGCCTCAGGGGGAGCGGGAGATCCTACAATGAGCAGTTCTTC.

This clonotype was seen a handful of times. The rearrangement uses TRBV5-1 and TRBJ2-6; D ambiguous. The germline V gene has CDR1 SGHRS and CDR2 YFSETQ. This CDR3 is 18 amino acids long. With 1 base removed from V and 0 bases from J, the gap between germline ends came to 14 bases. The CDR3 bases are TGCGCCAGCAGCTTGAGTACCGGTCGTGGCTCTGGGGCCAACGTCCTGACTTTC. Translating gives CASSLSTGRGSGANVLTF.

This clonotype showed up just once. The rearrangement joins TRBV3-1 to TRBJ2-3, with D perhaps matching TRBD1 or TRBD2 (6 bases each). CDR1 LGHDT and CDR2 YNNKEL come from the germline V gene (reference sequence). V was clipped by 3 bases and J by 3 bases, with 13 bases between them. The CDR3 runs to 15 residues. CDR3: CASSHEGGGTDTQYF. The CDR3, as DNA: TGTGCCAGCAGCCATGAAGGAGGGGGGACAGATACGCAGTATTTT.

The V call is TRBV10-3, the J call TRBJ1-5, with D unresolved. CDR3 length: 13 residues. V was shortened by 9 bases and J by 3 bases, with 12 bases between the two germline ends. The germline V gene has CDR1 ENHRY and CDR2 SYGVKD. The CDR3, as DNA: TGTGCCATACGGGCGGAGGCCAATCAGCCCCAGCATTTT. Amino acids: CAIRAEANQPQHF.

The chain carries TRBV9 and TRBJ2-1; 9 bases match TRBD1. The germline V gene has CDR1 SGDLS and CDR2 YYNGEE. With V trimmed by 4 bases and J by 5 bases, 10 bases remained unmatched. The CDR3 sequence is 16 residues long. The CDR3 DNA follows: TGTGCCAGCAGCCCCCTGGGGACAGGGTTTAACAATGAGCAGTTCTTC. Translation: CASSPLGTGFNNEQFF.

In regard to this clonotype: A much larger clonotype is one base distant, so this may be a read error. This chain uses TRBV7-2 with TRBJ2-1; D uncertain. The J call may be mistaken, given a closer DNA end match to TRBJ2-7. Germline-derived CDR1 and CDR2 are SGHTA and FQGNSA. The CDR3 spans 15 residues. For the CDR3, the DNA is TGTGCCAGCAGCTTAGGTTCAGACCCCTACAATGAGCAGTACTTC. Amino acid sequence: CASSLGSDPYNEQYF.

This clonotype appeared a few times. CDR3 sequence reads: CASSQNPGGNQPQHF. CDR3 DNA: TGCGCCAGCAGCCAGAACCCAGGGGGCAATCAGCCCCAGCATTTT. The chain employs TRBV4-3 and TRBJ1-5; perhaps TRBD1 as D (6 bases). CDR1 is LGHNA and CDR2 is YSLEER in the germline V gene. The CDR3 sequence is 15 residues long. Trimming pared 3 bases from V and 2 bases from J, leaving 11 bases between.

To note about this clonotype: The junction does not match germline at one end; this may be a read error. This chain links TRBV20-1 with TRBJ2-5; 7 bases are a match to TRBD2. Germline V gene lookup returns CDR1 DFQATT and CDR2 SNEGSKA (reference sequence). This CDR3 is 12 amino acids long. CDR3 in amino acids: CSARFGDYEQDF. The CDR3 nucleotides are TGCAGTGCTAGGTTTGGGGACTACGAGCAGGACTTC.

A note on this clonotype: It may be a read error: a sequence one base away is much more abundant. This chain joins TRBV20-1 and TRBJ1-2; D is possibly TRBD1 (5 bases). The CDR3 totals 16 residues. Germline V lookup: CDR1 DFQATT, CDR2 SNEGSKA (reference sequence). Trimming removed 1 base at V and 10 bases at J, with 25 bases between. The CDR3: CSARGGTQTGTRDYTF. CDR3 sequence (DNA): TGCAGTGCTAGAGGGGGAACTCAGACGGGGACGCGTGACTACACCTTC.

Of note for this clonotype: A much bigger clone sits one base away, suggesting this may be a read error. The rearrangement joins TRBV29-1 to TRBJ1-2; D not certain. V was clipped by 3 bases and J by 5 bases, with 16 bases between them. The CDR3 loop spans 14 amino acids. Germline CDR1 is SQVTM and CDR2 is ANQGSEA. The CDR3 DNA is TGCAGCGTTGAGAGTAGAGAGAGAAGATATGGCTACACCTTC. Amino acids: CSVESRERRYGYTF.

This clonotype came up a few times. This chain joins TRBV29-1 and TRBJ2-2; possible D gene TRBD1, 5 bases. Per germline, CDR1 SQVTM and CDR2 ANQGSEA. The V and J ends lost 6 bases and 6 bases respectively, with 11 bases between them. This CDR3 is 12 amino acids long. Here the CDR3 reads CSVRQGPGELFF. The CDR3 nucleotides are TGCAGCGTCCGCCAGGGTCCCGGGGAGCTGTTTTTT.

The CDR3 coding sequence is TGTGCCAGCAGTTTAGCCGATGGTGAGCAGTTCTTC. Its translation is CASSLADGEQFF. This chain links TRBV12-3 or TRBV12-4 with TRBJ2-1; D gene ambiguous. The CDR3 contains 12 residues. V lost 0 bases and J 9 bases, leaving 6 bases between the germline ends.

This clonotype appeared a few times. The chain employs TRBV12-3 or TRBV12-4 and TRBJ1-2; no clear D. V shed 2 bases and J shed 5 bases, with 9 bases lying between them. The CDR3 contains 13 residues. CDR3 DNA sequence: TGTGCCAGCAGTTTAAGGACCCCATATGGCTACACCTTC. Its translation: CASSLRTPYGYTF.

This clonotype was recorded at least ten times. The rearrangement uses TRBV7-2 and TRBJ2-7, with 7 bases that match TRBD2. The CDR3 extends over 13 amino acids. CDR1 and CDR2 (germline): SGHTA, FQGNSA. V lost 5 bases and J lost 6; bases outside the gene matches: 7. CDR3 in amino acids: CASSLTSVAEQYF. CDR3 sequence (DNA): TGTGCCAGCAGCCTCACTAGCGTAGCCGAGCAGTACTTC.

This clonotype has a handful of counts. This sequence joins TRBV28 and TRBJ2-7, with no clear D. Trimming took 3 bases from V and 6 from J, leaving 9 bases between them. CDR3 length: 12 residues. Germline-derived CDR1 and CDR2 are MDHEN and SYDVKM. CDR3 sequence reads: CASSLDVGEQYF. The CDR3 DNA follows: TGTGCCAGCAGTTTGGACGTGGGCGAGCAGTACTTC.

This chain links TRBV27 with TRBJ2-3; unclear D gene. The CDR3 extends over 16 amino acids. V gave up 0 bases and J gave up 2 bases, with 12 bases separating them. Germline-derived CDR1 and CDR2 are MNHEY and SMNVEV (reference sequence). CDR3: CASSLSSGSPTDTQYF. The CDR3 DNA follows: TGTGCCAGCAGTTTATCGAGTGGCAGTCCCACAGATACGCAGTATTTT.

This clonotype was seen more than once but under ten times. The chain has TRBV29-1 and TRBJ1-1; D ambiguous. This CDR3 has 11 residues. V was pared by 7 bases and J by 0 bases, with 6 bases between. Per the germline V gene, CDR1 is SQVTM and CDR2 is ANQGSEA. CDR3 DNA: TGCAGCGAAGGGATGAACACTGAAGCTTTCTTT. This gives the protein CSEGMNTEAFF.

The rearrangement links TRBV18 to TRBJ1-1; D not certain. Germline V gene lookup returns CDR1 KGHSH and CDR2 LQKENI. V was pared by 1 base and J by 7 bases, with 4 bases between. This CDR3 has 11 amino acids. CDR3 protein: CASSPQNEAFF. The CDR3 region has the DNA TGTGCCAGCTCACCACAGAATGAAGCTTTCTTT.